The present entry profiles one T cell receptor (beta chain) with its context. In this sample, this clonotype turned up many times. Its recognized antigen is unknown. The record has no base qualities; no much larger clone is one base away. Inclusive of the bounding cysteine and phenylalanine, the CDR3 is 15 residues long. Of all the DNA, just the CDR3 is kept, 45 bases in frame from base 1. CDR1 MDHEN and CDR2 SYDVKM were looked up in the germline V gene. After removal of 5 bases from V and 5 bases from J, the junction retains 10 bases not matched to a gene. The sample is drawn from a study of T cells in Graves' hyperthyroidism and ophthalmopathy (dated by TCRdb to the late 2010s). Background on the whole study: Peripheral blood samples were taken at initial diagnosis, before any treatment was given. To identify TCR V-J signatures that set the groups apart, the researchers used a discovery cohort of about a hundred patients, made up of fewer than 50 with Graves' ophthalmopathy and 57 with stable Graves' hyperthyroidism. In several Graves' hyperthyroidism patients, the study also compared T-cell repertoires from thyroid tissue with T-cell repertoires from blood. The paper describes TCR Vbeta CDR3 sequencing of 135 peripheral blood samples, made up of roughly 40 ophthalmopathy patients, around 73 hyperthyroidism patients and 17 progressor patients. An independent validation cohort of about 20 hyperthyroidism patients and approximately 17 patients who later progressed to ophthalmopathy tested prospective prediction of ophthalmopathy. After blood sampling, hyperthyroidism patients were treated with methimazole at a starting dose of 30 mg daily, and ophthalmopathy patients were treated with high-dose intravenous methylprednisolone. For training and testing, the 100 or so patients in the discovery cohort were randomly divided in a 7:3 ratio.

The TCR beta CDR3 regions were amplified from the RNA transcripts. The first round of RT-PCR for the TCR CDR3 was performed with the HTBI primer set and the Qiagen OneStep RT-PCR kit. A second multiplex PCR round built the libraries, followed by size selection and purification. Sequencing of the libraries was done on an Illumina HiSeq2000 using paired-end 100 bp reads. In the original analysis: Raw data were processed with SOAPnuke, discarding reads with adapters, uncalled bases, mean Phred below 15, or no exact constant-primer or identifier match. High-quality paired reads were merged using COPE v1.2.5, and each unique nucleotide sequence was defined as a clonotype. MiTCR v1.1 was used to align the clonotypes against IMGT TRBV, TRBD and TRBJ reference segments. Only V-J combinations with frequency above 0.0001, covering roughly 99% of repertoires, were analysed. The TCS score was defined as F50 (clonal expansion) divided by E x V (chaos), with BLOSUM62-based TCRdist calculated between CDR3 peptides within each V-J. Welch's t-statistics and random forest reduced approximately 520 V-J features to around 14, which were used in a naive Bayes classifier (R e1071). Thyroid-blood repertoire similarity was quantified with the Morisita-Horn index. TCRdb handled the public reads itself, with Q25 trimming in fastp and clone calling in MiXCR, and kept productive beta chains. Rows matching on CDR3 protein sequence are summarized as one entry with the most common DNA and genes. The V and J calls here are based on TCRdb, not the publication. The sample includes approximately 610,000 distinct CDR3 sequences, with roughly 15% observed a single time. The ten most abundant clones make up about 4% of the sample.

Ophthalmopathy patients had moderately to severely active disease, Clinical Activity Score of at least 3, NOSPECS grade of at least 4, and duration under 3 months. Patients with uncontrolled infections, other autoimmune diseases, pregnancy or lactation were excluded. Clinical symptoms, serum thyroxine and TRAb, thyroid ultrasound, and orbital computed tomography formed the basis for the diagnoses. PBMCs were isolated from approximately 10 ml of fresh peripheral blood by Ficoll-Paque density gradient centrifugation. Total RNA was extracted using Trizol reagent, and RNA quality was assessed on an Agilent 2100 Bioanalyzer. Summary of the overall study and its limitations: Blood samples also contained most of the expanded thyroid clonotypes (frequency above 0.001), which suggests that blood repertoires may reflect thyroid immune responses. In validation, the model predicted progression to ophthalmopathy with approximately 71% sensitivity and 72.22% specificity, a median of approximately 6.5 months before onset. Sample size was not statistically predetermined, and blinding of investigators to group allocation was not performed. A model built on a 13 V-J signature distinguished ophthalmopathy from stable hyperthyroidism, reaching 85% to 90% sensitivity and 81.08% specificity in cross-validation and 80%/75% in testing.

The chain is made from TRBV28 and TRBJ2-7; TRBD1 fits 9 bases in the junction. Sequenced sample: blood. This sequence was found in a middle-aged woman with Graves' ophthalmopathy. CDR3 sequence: CASSPGTGPTDEQYF. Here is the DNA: TGTGCCAGCAGTCCTGGGACAGGGCCAACAGACGAGCAGTACTTC.